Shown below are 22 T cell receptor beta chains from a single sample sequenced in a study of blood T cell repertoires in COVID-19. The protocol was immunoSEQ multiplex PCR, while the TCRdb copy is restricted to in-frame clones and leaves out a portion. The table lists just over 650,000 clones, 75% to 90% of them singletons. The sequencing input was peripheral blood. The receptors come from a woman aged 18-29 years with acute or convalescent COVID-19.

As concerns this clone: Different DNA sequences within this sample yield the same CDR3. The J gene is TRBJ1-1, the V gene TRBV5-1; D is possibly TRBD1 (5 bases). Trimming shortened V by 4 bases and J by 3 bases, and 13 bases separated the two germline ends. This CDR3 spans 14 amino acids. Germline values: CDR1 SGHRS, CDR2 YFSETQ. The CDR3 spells CASSPRGRDTEAFF. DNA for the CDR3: TGCGCCAGCAGCCCAAGGGGTCGGGACACTGAAGCTTTCTTT.

This CDR3 reads CASRETGLNQPQHF. The CDR3 region has the DNA TGTGCCAGCAGGGAGACAGGTCTCAATCAGCCCCAGCATTTT. V and J are TRBV6-5 and TRBJ1-5; D may be TRBD1 (6 bases). The V gene's germline CDR1 is MNHEY and CDR2 SVGAGI. V was shortened by 6 bases and J by 3 bases, with 12 bases between the two germline ends. This CDR3 is built from 14 residues.

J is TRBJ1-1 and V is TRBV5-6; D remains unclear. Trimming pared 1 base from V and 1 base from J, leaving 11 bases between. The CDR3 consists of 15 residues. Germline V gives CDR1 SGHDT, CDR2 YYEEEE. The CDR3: CASSLYQAGNTEAFF. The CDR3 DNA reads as TGTGCCAGCAGCTTGTATCAGGCTGGGAACACTGAAGCTTTCTTT. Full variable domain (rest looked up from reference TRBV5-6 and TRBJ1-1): DAGVTQSPTHLIKTRGQQVTLRCSPKSGHDTVSWYQQALGQGPQFIFQYYEEEERQRGNFPDRFSGHQFPNYSSELNVNALLLGDSALYLCASSLYQAGNTEAFFGQGTRLTVV.

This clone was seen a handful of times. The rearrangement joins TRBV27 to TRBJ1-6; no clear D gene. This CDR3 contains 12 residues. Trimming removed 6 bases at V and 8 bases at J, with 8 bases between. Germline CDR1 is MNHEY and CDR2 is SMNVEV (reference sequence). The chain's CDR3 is CASRDGYSPLHF. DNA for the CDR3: TGTGCCAGCAGAGACGGGTATTCACCCCTCCACTTT.

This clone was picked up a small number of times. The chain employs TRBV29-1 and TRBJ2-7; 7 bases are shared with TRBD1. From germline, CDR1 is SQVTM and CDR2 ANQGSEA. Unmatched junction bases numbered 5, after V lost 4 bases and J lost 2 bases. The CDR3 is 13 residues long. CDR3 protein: CSVGFRGPYEQYF. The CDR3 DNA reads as TGCAGCGTTGGGTTTAGGGGGCCCTACGAGCAGTACTTC.

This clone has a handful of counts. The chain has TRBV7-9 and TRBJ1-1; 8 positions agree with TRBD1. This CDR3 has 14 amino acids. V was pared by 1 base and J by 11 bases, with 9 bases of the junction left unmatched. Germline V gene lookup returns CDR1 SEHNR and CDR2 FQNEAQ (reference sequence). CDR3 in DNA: TGTGCCAGCAGCTTAGGGGCAGGGGGCGTGAGGGCTTTCTTT. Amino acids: CASSLGAGGVRAFF.

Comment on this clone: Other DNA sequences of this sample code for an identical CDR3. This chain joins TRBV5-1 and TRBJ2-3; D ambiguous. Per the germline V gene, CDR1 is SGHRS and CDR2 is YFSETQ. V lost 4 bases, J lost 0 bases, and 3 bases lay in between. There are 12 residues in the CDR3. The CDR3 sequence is CASSPSTDTQYF. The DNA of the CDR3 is TGCGCCAGCAGCCCTAGCACAGATACGCAGTATTTT.

CDR3: CASSDPLSGNYGYTF. The CDR3 DNA follows: TGTGCCAGCAGTGACCCTTTGTCGGGAAACTATGGCTACACCTTC. The chain employs TRBV2 and TRBJ1-2, with no clear D. V gave up 3 bases and J gave up 2 bases, with 13 bases separating them. This CDR3 has 15 amino acids. CDR1 is SNHLY and CDR2 is FYNNEI in the germline V gene.

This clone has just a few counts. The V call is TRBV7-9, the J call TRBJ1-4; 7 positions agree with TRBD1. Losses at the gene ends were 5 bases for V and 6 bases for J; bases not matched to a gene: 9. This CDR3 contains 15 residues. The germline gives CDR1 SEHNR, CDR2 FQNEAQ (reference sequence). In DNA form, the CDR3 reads TGTGCCAGCAGCCTAGAAGAGGGGGCTTATGAAAAACTGTTTTTT. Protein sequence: CASSLEEGAYEKLFF.

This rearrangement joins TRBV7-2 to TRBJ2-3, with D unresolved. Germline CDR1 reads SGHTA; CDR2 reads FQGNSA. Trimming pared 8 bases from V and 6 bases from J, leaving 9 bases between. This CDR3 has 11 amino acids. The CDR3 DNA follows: TGTGCCAGCCCCCCGGTGGATACGCAGTATTTT. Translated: CASPPVDTQYF. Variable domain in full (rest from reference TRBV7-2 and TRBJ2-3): GAGVSQSPSNKVTEKGKDVELRCDPISGHTALYWYRQSLGQGLEFLIYFQGNSAPDKSGLPSDRFSAERTGGSVSTLTIQRTQQEDSAVYLCASPPVDTQYFGPGTRLTVL.

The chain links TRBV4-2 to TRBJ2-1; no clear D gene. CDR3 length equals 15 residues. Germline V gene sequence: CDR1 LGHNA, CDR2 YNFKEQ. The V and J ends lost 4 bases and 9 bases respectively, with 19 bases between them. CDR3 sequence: CASSRWIGPPGEQFF. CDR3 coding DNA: TGTGCCAGCAGCCGATGGATAGGCCCCCCGGGTGAGCAGTTCTTC.

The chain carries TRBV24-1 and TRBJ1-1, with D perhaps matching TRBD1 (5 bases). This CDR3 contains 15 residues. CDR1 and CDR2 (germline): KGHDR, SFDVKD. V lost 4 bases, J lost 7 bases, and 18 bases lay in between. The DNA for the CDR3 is TGTGCCACCAGTGACAACGCCGGGGGAGGAGGTGAAGCTTTCTTT. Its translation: CATSDNAGGGGEAFF.

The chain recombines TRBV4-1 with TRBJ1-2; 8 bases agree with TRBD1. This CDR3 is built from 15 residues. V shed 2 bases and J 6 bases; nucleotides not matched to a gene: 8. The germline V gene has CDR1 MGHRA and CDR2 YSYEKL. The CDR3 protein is CASSQPTDREDGYTF. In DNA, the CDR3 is TGCGCCAGCAGCCAACCCACGGACAGGGAAGATGGCTACACCTTC.

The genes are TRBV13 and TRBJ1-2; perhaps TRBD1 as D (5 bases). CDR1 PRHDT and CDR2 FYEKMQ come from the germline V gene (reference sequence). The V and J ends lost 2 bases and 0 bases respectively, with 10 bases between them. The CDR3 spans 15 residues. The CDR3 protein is CASSLSGLSNYGYTF. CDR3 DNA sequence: TGTGCCAGCAGCTTATCGGGACTCTCTAACTATGGCTACACCTTC.

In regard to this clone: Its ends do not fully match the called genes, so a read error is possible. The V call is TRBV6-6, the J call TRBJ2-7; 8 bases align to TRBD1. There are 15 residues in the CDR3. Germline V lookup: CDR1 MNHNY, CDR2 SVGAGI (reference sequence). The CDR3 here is CASSYEGQGARRLNF. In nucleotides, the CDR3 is TGTGCCAGCAGTTACGAGGGGCAGGGGGCCCGAAGATTGAACTTC.

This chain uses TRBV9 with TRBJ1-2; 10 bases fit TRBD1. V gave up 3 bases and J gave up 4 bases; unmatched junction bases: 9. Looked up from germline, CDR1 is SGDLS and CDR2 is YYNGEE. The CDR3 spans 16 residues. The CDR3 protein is CASSARQGASTYGYTF. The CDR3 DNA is TGTGCCAGCAGCGCCAGACAGGGGGCGTCGACCTATGGCTACACCTTC. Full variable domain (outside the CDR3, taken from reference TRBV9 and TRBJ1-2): DSGVTQTPKHLITATGQRVTLRCSPRSGDLSVYWYQQSLDQGLQFLIQYYNGEERAKGNILERFSAQQFPDLHSELNLSSLELGDSALYFCASSARQGASTYGYTFGSGTRLTVV.

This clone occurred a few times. The CDR3: CASSRLAGGPETQYF. CDR3 sequence (DNA): TGCGCCAGCAGCCGTCTAGCGGGGGGGCCTGAGACCCAGTACTTC. This chain connects TRBV4-1 to TRBJ2-5; 12 nucleotides match TRBD2. J gave up 5 bases and V 4 bases, and 5 bases lay outside the gene matches. There are 15 residues in the CDR3. CDR1 MGHRA and CDR2 YSYEKL come from the germline V gene.

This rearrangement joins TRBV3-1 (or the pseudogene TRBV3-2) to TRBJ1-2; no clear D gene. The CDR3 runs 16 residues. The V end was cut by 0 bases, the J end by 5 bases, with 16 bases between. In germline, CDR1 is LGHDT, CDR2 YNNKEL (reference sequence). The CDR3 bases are TGTGCCAGCAGCCAAGATCTAGCAACCAGCGGGTATGGCTACACCTTC. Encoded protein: CASSQDLATSGYGYTF.

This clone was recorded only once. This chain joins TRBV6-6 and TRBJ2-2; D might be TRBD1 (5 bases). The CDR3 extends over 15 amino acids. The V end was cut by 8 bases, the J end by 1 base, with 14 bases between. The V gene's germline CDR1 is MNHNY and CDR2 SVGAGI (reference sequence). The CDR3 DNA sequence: TGTGCCAGCGGAACTCAGGGTCGGAACACCGGGGAGCTGTTTTTT. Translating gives CASGTQGRNTGELFF.

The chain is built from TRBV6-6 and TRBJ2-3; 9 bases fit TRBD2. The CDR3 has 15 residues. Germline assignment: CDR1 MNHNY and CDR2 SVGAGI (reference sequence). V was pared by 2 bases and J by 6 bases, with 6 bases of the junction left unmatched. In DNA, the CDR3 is TGTGCCAGCAGTTACGCCGCTAGCGGGGCCGATACGCAGTATTTT. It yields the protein CASSYAASGADTQYF.

This chain's CDR3 is CASSPGVNTEAFF. In DNA, the CDR3 is TGTGCCAGCAGCCCGGGAGTTAACACTGAAGCTTTCTTT. The chain has TRBV3-1 (or the pseudogene TRBV3-2) and TRBJ1-1; no firm D call. The V gene's germline CDR1 is LGHDT and CDR2 YNNKEL (reference sequence). The CDR3 is made up of 13 amino acids. The V end was cut by 4 bases, the J end by 2 bases, with 8 bases between.

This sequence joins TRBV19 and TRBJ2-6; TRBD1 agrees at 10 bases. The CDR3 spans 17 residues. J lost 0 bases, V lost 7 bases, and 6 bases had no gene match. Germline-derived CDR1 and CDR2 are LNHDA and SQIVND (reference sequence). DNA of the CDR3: TGTGCCAGTACCGTCGACAGGGGGCCCTCTGGGGCCAACGTCCTGACTTTC. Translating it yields CASTVDRGPSGANVLTF.